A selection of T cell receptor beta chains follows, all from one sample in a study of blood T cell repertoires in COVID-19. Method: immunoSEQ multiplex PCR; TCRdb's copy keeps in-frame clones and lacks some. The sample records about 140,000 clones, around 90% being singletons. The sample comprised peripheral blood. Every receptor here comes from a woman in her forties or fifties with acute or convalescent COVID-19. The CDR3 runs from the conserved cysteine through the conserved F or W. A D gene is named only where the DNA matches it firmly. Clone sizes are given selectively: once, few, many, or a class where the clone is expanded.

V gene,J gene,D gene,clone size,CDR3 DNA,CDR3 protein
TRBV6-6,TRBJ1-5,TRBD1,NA,TGTGCCAGCAGTACCTCGGACAGGAGAGATCAGCCCCAGCATTTT,CASSTSDRRDQPQHF
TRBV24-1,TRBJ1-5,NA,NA,TGCGGGGGTGGTCAGCCCCAGCATTTT,CGGGQPQHF
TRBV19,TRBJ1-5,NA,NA,TGTGCCAGTAGCCTAGGACAGACAAGTGGGAAGCCCCAGCATTTT,CASSLGQTSGKPQHF
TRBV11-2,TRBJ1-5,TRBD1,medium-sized,TGTGCCAGCAGCTTGTCGACAGGGAATCAGCCCCAGCATTTT,CASSLSTGNQPQHF
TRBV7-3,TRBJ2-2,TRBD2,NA,TGTGCCAGCAGAGCTAGCGGGGGTTGGACCGGGGAGCTGTTTTTT,CASRASGGWTGELFF
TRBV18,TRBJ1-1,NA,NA,TGTGCCAGCTCACCACCGAATTCACAGGGTGGTTTCTTT,CASSPPNSQGGFF
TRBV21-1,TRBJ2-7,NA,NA,TGTGCCAGCAGCAAAGGGCTAACTGTCGTCGGGAATTGTTACGAGCAGTACTTC,CASSKGLTVVGNCYEQYF
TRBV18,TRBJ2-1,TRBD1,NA,TGTGCCAGCTCACCGGGACAGTACAATGAGCAGTTCTTC,CASSPGQYNEQFF
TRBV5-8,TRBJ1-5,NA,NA,TGTGCCAGCAGCCGGAGAGTGGGGGCAAACAGGGGCAATCAGCCCCAGCATTTT,CASSRRVGANRGNQPQHF
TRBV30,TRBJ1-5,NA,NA,TGTGCCTGGAGTGAGAGTAGCAATCAGCCCCAGCATTTT,CAWSESSNQPQHF
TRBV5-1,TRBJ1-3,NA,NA,TGCGCCAGCAGCTTATGGAGCTCTGGAAACACCATATATTTT,CASSLWSSGNTIYF
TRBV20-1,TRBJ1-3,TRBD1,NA,TGCAGTGCCAGTTACAGGGGATCTGGAAACACCATATATTTT,CSASYRGSGNTIYF
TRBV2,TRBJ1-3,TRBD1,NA,TGTGCCAGCAGCCACAGACAGGGCACCTACTCTGGAAACACCATATATTTT,CASSHRQGTYSGNTIYF
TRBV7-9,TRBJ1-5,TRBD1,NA,TGTGCCAGCAGCGTAGGGACAGGAAGTTATCAGCCCCAGCATTTT,CASSVGTGSYQPQHF
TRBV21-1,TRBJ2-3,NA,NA,TGTGCCAGCAGCAAAAGGGGTGGGGTGGAAACAGATACGCAGTATTTT,CASSKRGGVETDTQYF
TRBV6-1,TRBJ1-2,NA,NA,TGTGCCAGCAGTGAAAGGGGGGGCGCGGGATATGGCTACACCTTC,CASSERGGAGYGYTF
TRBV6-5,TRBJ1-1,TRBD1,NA,TGTGCCAGCAGTTCGGGACAGGGAGCTTTCTTT,CASSSGQGAFF
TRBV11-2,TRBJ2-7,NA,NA,TGTGCCAGCAGCTTAGTTAGGGGGACCTACGAGCAGTACTTC,CASSLVRGTYEQYF
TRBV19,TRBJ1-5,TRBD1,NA,TGTGCCAGTAGTATTCTTGGGACAGGGGTTAGCAATCAGCCCCAGCATTTT,CASSILGTGVSNQPQHF
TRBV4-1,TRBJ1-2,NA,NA,TGCGCCAGCAGCCAGGCCGGGTATGGCTACACCTTC,CASSQAGYGYTF
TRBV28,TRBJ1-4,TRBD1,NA,TGTGCCAGCAGTTTCCCCGGACAGGATAATGAAAAACTGTTTTTT,CASSFPGQDNEKLFF
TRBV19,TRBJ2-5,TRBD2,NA,TGTGCCAGTAGGCGGACTAGCGCGCAGGAGACCCAGTACTTC,CASRRTSAQETQYF
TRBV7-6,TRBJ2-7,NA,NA,TGTGCCAGCAGCTTAGCCGGTCTGGACTTCACCTACGAGCAGTACTTC,CASSLAGLDFTYEQYF
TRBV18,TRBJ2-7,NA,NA,TGTGCCAGCTCACCACAAGGGGGCTACGAGCAGTACTTC,CASSPQGGYEQYF
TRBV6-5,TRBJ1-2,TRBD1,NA,TGTGCCAGCAGTTTCCAGACAGGGTTGTGGGGCTACACCTTC,CASSFQTGLWGYTF
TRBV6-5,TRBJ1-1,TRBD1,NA,TGTGCCAGCACCCCGACAGGGACGCGGAACACTGAAGCTTTCTTT,CASTPTGTRNTEAFF
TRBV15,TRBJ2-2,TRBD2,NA,TGTGCCACCAAGAAGCCGGGACTAGCGGGGCAGGGCACCGGGGAGCTGTTTTTT,CATKKPGLAGQGTGELFF
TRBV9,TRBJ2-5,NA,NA,TGTGCCAGCAGCTCTCTAACCGGGTACCAAGAGACCCAGTACTTC,CASSSLTGYQETQYF
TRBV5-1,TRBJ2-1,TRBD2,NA,TGCGCCAGCAGCCGTCAGACTAGCGTAGACAATGAGCAGTTCTTC,CASSRQTSVDNEQFF
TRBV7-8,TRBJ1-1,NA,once,TGTGCCAGCAGCTCCGTGACAGGCCGGGCTGAAGCTTTCTTT,CASSSVTGRAEAFF
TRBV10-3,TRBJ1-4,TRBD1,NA,TGTGCCATCAGAAGAGGGACAGGGGGCCCGCATCAGGAAAAACTGTTTTTT,CAIRRGTGGPHQEKLFF
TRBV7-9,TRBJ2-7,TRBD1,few,TGTGCCAGCAGCCAAATCCCGGGACAGGGCTCCTACGAGCAGTACTTC,CASSQIPGQGSYEQYF
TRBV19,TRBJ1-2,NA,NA,TGTGCCAGTAGTATACGGGGGGTAGGAAGCTATGGCTACACCTTC,CASSIRGVGSYGYTF
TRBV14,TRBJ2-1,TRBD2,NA,TGTGCCAGCAGCCCTCGGACTAGCGGGAATGAGCAGTTCTTC,CASSPRTSGNEQFF
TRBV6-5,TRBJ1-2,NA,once,TGTGCCAGCAGTTACACAAACAGGGACGGCTACACCTTC,CASSYTNRDGYTF
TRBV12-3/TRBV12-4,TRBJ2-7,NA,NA,TGTGCCAGCAGGCGAGACTTGGGTGGCGAGCAGTACTTC,CASRRDLGGEQYF
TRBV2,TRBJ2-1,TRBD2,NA,TGTGCCAGCAGTCCGAAGCGGGGCTCCTACAATGAGCAGTTCTTC,CASSPKRGSYNEQFF
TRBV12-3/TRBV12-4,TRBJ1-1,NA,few,TGTGCCAGCACCTTGGGGCGGGATGAAGCTTTCTTT,CASTLGRDEAFF
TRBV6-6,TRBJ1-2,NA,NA,TGTGCCAGCATCCCCGGGGGGGCAGGGATCTATGGCTACACCTTC,CASIPGGAGIYGYTF
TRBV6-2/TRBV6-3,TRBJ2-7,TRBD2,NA,TGTGCCAGCAGTTTTAGCGGGAGGGCCGGATACGAGCAGTACTTC,CASSFSGRAGYEQYF
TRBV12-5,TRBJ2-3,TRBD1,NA,TGTGCTAGTGGTCCGGGACAGGGGGGAGCAGATACGCAGTATTTT,CASGPGQGGADTQYF
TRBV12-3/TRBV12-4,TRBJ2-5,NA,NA,TGTGCCAGCAGTTTAATACAAGAGACCCAGTACTTC,CASSLIQETQYF
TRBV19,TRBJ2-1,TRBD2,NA,TGTGCCAGTAGTCTCACTAGCGGGGGGGCCCATGAGCAGTTCTTC,CASSLTSGGAHEQFF
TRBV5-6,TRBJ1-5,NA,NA,TGTGCCAGCAGCCGCAACAGTGGGTATAGCAATCAGCCCCAGCATTTT,CASSRNSGYSNQPQHF
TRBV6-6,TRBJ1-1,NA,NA,TGTGCCAGCAGTTACTCGAGCGCCTTTGGGACTGAAGCTTTCTTT,CASSYSSAFGTEAFF
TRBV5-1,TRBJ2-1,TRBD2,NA,TGCGCCAGCAGCTTGGGGACTAGCGGGCTGAGCTCCTACAATGAGCAGTTCTTC,CASSLGTSGLSSYNEQFF
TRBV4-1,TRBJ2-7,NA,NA,TGCGCCAGCAGCTGGGAAAGGAGCTCCTCGGGGGAGCAGTACTTC,CASSWERSSSGEQYF
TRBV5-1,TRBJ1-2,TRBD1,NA,TGCGCCAGCACCGGACAGGCTAACTATGGCTACACCTTC,CASTGQANYGYTF
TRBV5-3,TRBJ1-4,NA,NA,TGTGCCAGAAAGTGGAGGCTAAATGAAAAACTGTTTTTT,CARKWRLNEKLFF
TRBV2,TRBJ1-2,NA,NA,TGTGCCAGCAGTGTTATGACAGCCTATGGCTACACCTTC,CASSVMTAYGYTF
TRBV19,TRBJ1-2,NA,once,TGTGCCAGTAGTATAGATCTCGGCACTACTAACTATGGCTACACCTTC,CASSIDLGTTNYGYTF
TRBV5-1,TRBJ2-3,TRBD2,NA,TGCGCCAGCAGCTTGGGGAGAGCGGGAGGGTCAGATACGCAGTATTTT,CASSLGRAGGSDTQYF
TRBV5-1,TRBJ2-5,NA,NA,TGCGCCAGCAGCTTGACTATCCGGGAGACCCAGTACTTC,CASSLTIRETQYF
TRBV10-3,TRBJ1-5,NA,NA,TGTGCCATCAGTGAAGGGAGGGATCAGCCCCAGCATTTT,CAISEGRDQPQHF